The next 5 T cell receptor beta chains were all read from a single sample in a study of CXCR3-negative and CXCR3-positive naive CD8 T cells. Broader study findings: More hydrophobic TRB CDR3s occurred in CXCR3-positive than in CXCR3-negative naive cells.

The study made its TRB cDNA libraries by 5' RACE, adding UMI labels. Following a re-call of the 5' RACE reads, TCRdb has one entry per CDR3 protein and lacks DNA. This listing includes about 120,000 distinct CDR3 sequences. These receptors' antigens are unknown. What was sequenced was naive CXCR3+ CD8+ T cells from blood. Regarding subset: CD45RO-CCR7+CD27+CD95- naive CD8+ T cells expressing CXCR3 (TNR3+). The origin of the receptors is a human donor in good health. Some clones in this sample may be carry-over from other donors' samples.

CDR3 sequence reads: CAISESGGEMKNTQYF. The chain has TRBV10-3 and TRBJ2-3; as DNA is missing, the TRBD1 call by TCRdb cannot be tested. Germline assignment: CDR1 ENHRY and CDR2 SYGVKD. CDR3 size: 16 residues.

The gene calls are TRBV6-6 and TRBJ1-6; TCRdb picks TRBD1, but there is no DNA to check that call. This CDR3 is 14 amino acids long. Germline CDR1 MNHNY, CDR2 SVGAGI (reference sequence). The CDR3 loop is CASTDRGIGAPLHF.

The chain carries TRBV6-2 or TRBV6-3 and TRBJ2-7; the D gene TCRdb calls, TRBD1, cannot be checked with no DNA. Germline V gene lookup returns CDR1 MNHEY and CDR2 SVGEGT. The CDR3 is made up of 13 amino acids. CDR3 loop: CASSWAETYEQYF.

This chain connects TRBV5-1 to TRBJ2-7; as DNA is missing, the TRBD1 call by TCRdb cannot be tested. Per the germline V gene, CDR1 is SGHRS and CDR2 is YFSETQ. The CDR3 is 16 residues long. This CDR3 is CASNPSGAGISYEQYF.

The rearrangement links TRBV18 to TRBJ2-7. Germline-derived CDR1 and CDR2 are KGHSH and LQKENI. There are 15 residues in the CDR3. CDR3 sequence reads: CASSPDTGSPYKQYF. Full variable domain (rest looked up from reference TRBV18 and TRBJ2-7): NAGVMQNPRHLVRRRGQEARLRCSPMKGHSHVYWYRQLPEEGLKFMVYLQKENIIDESGMPKERFSAEFPKEGPSILRIQQVVRGDSAAYFCASSPDTGSPYKQYFGPGTRLTVT.